This T cell receptor beta chain stems from a study of cytomegalovirus exposure and HLA in healthy donors. Study as a whole: Early released data had around 79 million unique TCRs, all coming from HLA-typed donors. Study findings and constraints: When the data were analyzed later, several of the most significant clusters appeared to be linked to common viral pathogens.

Notes on this clone: Its matching antigen is unknown.

In the PCR, 60 Vbeta and 13 Jbeta primers were used. Assay: immunoSEQ multiplex PCR; the TCRdb copy retains only in-frame clones and omits some. The table includes 150,000 to 200,000 clones, around 72% detected once. What was sequenced was PBMCs. The clonotype comes from a woman between 40 and 55 years old in good health and CMV-seropositive.

This chain's CDR3 is CASSISPAGGVTDTQYF. CDR3 nucleotides: TGTGCCAGCAGCATCAGCCCAGCGGGGGGAGTCACAGATACGCAGTATTTT. The chain couples TRBV9 to TRBJ2-3, with 9 bases lining up with TRBD2. CDR3 length: 17 amino acids. J lost 2 bases, V lost 4 bases, and 11 bases had no gene match. CDR1 is SGDLS and CDR2 is YYNGEE in the germline V gene.